This entry lists 20 T cell receptor beta chains sequenced from one sample in a study of blood T cell repertoires in COVID-19. Sequencing was performed with immunoSEQ multiplex PCR; in TCRdb, only in-frame clones are kept and a portion is missing. The sample includes hundreds of thousands of clones, approximately 78% of them seen just once. The sample comprised peripheral blood. The receptors shown here come from a woman aged 60 to 75 with active or convalescent COVID-19.

The chain joins TRBV30 to TRBJ2-1, with a tentative D call TRBD1 (6 bases). CDR1 and CDR2 (germline): GTSNPN, SVGIG (reference sequence). The germline V and J ends were trimmed by 1 base and 2 bases, with 6 bases remaining between them. The CDR3 length is 13 residues. DNA for the CDR3: TGTGCCTGGAGTGGGGGGCCCTACAATGAGCAGTTCTTC. The encoded protein is CAWSGGPYNEQFF. Combining the CDR3 with reference TRBV30 and TRBJ2-1 gives the whole variable domain SQTIHQWPATLVQPVGSPLSLECTVEGTSNPNLYWYRQAAGRGLQLLFYSVGIGQISSEVPQNLSASRPQDRQFILSSKKLLLSDSGFYLCAWSGGPYNEQFFGPGTRLTVL.

The rearrangement uses TRBV5-8 and TRBJ2-7, with 7 bases that match TRBD1. CDR3 length: 12 residues. The V segment lost 9 bases and the J segment 3 bases; nucleotides outside the gene matches: 6. Germline CDR1 is SGHTS and CDR2 is YDEGEE. The CDR3 bases are TGTGCCACCCCCGGGACAGTCTACGAGCAGTACTTC. It is translated as CATPGTVYEQYF. Full variable domain (missing parts from reference TRBV5-8 and TRBJ2-7): EAGVTQSPTHLIKTRGQQATLRCSPISGHTSVYWYQQALGLGLQFLLWYDEGEERNRGNFPPRFSGRQFPNYSSELNVNALELEDSALYLCATPGTVYEQYFGPGTRLTVT.

This clone has a single count. The V and J genes are TRBV11-2 and TRBJ1-3; no clear D gene. Germline CDR1 reads SGHAT; CDR2 reads FQNNGV. The V and J ends lost 5 bases and 4 bases respectively, with 15 bases between them. This CDR3 is built from 15 residues. CDR3 residues: CASSPRDRRGNTIYF. CDR3 in DNA: TGTGCCAGCAGCCCCCGGGATCGGCGGGGAAACACCATATATTTT. Supplemented by reference TRBV11-2 and TRBJ1-3, the full variable domain reads EAGVAQSPRYKIIEKRQSVAFWCNPISGHATLYWYQQILGQGPKLLIQFQNNGVVDDSQLPKDRFSAERLKGVDSTLKIQPAKLEDSAVYLCASSPRDRRGNTIYFGEGSWLTVV.

The chain couples TRBV7-8 to TRBJ2-6, with D unresolved. The CDR3 has 13 residues. The V gene's germline CDR1 is SGHVS and CDR2 FQNEAQ. V was shortened by 4 bases and J by 5 bases, with 6 bases between the two germline ends. The CDR3 region has the DNA TGTGCCAGCAGCTCTAGGCGGGCCAACGTCCTGACTTTC. This gives the protein CASSSRRANVLTF.

The rearrangement links TRBV7-9 to TRBJ1-5; D ambiguous. Trimming left V 5 bases short and J 3 bases short, with 11 bases between. CDR1 SEHNR and CDR2 FQNEAQ come from the germline V gene (reference sequence). The CDR3 spans 14 residues. The CDR3 loop reads CASSLAGNNQPQHF. CDR3 coding DNA: TGTGCCAGCAGCCTGGCGGGGAACAATCAGCCCCAGCATTTT.

This clone was observed a handful of times. The V and J genes are TRBV19 and TRBJ1-4; D ambiguous. Trimming removed 1 base from V and 1 base from J, with 13 bases in between. This CDR3 region has 17 residues. CDR1 is LNHDA, CDR2 SQIVND, per germline (reference sequence). Written as DNA, the CDR3 is TGTGCCAGTAGTATAGGAAGGCGGGCCGGAACTAATGAAAAACTGTTTTTT. This sequence encodes CASSIGRRAGTNEKLFF.

The chain employs TRBV19 and TRBJ1-2; 7 bases map to TRBD1. The CDR3 loop spans 12 amino acids. Trimming cost V 8 bases and J 4 bases; bases outside gene matches: 4. The V gene's germline CDR1 is LNHDA and CDR2 SQIVND (reference sequence). CDR3 region: CASGQALYGYTF. The CDR3 nucleotides are TGTGCCAGTGGACAGGCCCTCTATGGCTACACCTTC.

Concerning this clone itself: Other DNA sequences within the sample encode an identical CDR3. This sequence joins TRBV5-1 and TRBJ2-1, with 12 positions matching TRBD2. Trimming removed 3 bases from V and 6 bases from J; junction bases left unmatched: 4. Germline assignment: CDR1 SGHRS and CDR2 YFSETQ. The CDR3 loop spans 15 amino acids. CDR3 nucleotide sequence: TGCGCCAGCAGCTCTCTAGCGGGGGGGAGCAATGAGCAGTTCTTC. This gives the protein CASSSLAGGSNEQFF. Filled out from reference TRBV5-1 and TRBJ2-1, the complete variable domain reads KAGVTQTPRYLIKTRGQQVTLSCSPISGHRSVSWYQQTPGQGLQFLFEYFSETQRNKGNFPGRFSGRQFSNSRSEMNVSTLELGDSALYLCASSSLAGGSNEQFFGPGTRLTVL.

The CDR3 region has the DNA TGTGCCAGCAGCTTTGACAGTCACAATCAGCCCCAGCATTTT. It yields the protein CASSFDSHNQPQHF. This chain connects TRBV7-2 to TRBJ1-5, with D tentatively TRBD1 (5 bases). This CDR3 region has 14 residues. Germline V gene sequence: CDR1 SGHTA, CDR2 FQGNSA. V was shortened by 3 bases and J by 3 bases, with 9 bases between the two germline ends.

This clone was observed once. The chain has TRBV5-1 and TRBJ2-1, with 8 bases matching TRBD1. Germline CDR1 is SGHRS and CDR2 is YFSETQ. J gave up 0 bases and V 4 bases, and 3 bases lay outside the gene matches. There are 15 residues in the CDR3. In DNA, the CDR3 is TGCGCCAGCAGCCAGACAGGGGACTCCTACAATGAGCAGTTCTTC. Translated, it gives CASSQTGDSYNEQFF.

The chain recombines TRBV7-9 with TRBJ2-3; 9 positions agree with TRBD2. This CDR3 comprises 14 residues. Germline V lookup: CDR1 SEHNR, CDR2 FQNEAQ (reference sequence). With 5 bases clipped from V and 4 bases from J, the junction kept 4 bases outside the gene matches. The CDR3 here is CASSTRLAADTQYF. The CDR3 coding sequence is TGTGCCAGCAGCACCCGACTAGCGGCAGATACGCAGTATTTT.

The V and J genes are TRBV7-3 and TRBJ1-1; TRBD1 aligns across 7 bases. Germline loops: CDR1 SGHTA, CDR2 FQGTGA. This CDR3 has 15 residues. V lost 5 bases, J lost 0 bases, and 6 bases stayed unmatched. CDR3: CASSPGQGVNTEAFF. In DNA, the CDR3 is TGTGCCAGCAGCCCGGGGCAGGGGGTGAACACTGAAGCTTTCTTT.

The chain carries TRBV6-5 and TRBJ1-1, with 9 bases that match TRBD1. In germline, CDR1 is MNHEY, CDR2 SVGAGI. The junction had 5 bases not matched to a gene; V was cut back by 10 bases and J by 2 bases. The CDR3 spans 13 residues. The CDR3, as DNA: TGTGCCACCAAGGACAGGGGAAACACTGAAGCTTTCTTT. Encoded protein: CATKDRGNTEAFF.

This chain uses TRBV7-9 with TRBJ2-1, with 10 bases identical to TRBD1. Losses at the gene ends were 4 bases for V and 4 bases for J; bases not matched to a gene: 7. Germline loops: CDR1 SEHNR, CDR2 FQNEAQ (reference sequence). The CDR3 covers 16 residues. Here the CDR3 reads CASSSAAGQGYNEQFF. CDR3 nucleotides: TGTGCCAGCAGCTCCGCGGCGGGACAGGGGTACAATGAGCAGTTCTTC.

J is TRBJ2-7 and V is TRBV5-1; 10 nucleotides match TRBD2. CDR1 and CDR2 from the germline V gene are SGHRS and YFSETQ. This CDR3 contains 16 residues. The ends lost 0 bases at V and 2 bases at J; junction bases unmatched: 5. This chain's CDR3 is CASSLGAGGPPYEQYF. In DNA, the CDR3 is TGCGCCAGCAGCTTGGGAGCGGGGGGGCCGCCCTACGAGCAGTACTTC.

This clone was picked up a small number of times. The gene calls are TRBV2 and TRBJ2-7; 7 positions agree with TRBD2. The CDR3 extends over 14 amino acids. The germline V gene has CDR1 SNHLY and CDR2 FYNNEI. V was clipped by 3 bases and J by 2 bases; unmatched bases: 4. DNA of the CDR3: TGTGCCAGCAGTGAGGGGGGGAACCCCTACGAGCAGTACTTC. Its translation: CASSEGGNPYEQYF.

The chain joins TRBV30 to TRBJ2-3, with 8 bases matching TRBD2. Trimming removed 4 bases from V and 4 bases from J; junction bases left unmatched: 1. The CDR3 consists of 12 residues. From germline, CDR1 is GTSNPN and CDR2 SVGIG (reference sequence). CDR3 loop: CAWTGGADTQYF. CDR3 DNA: TGTGCCTGGACGGGGGGGGCAGATACGCAGTATTTT.

The chain joins TRBV19 to TRBJ1-5; the match to TRBD1 covers 7 bases. The germline V gene has CDR1 LNHDA and CDR2 SQIVND (reference sequence). Losses at the gene ends were 7 bases for V and 3 bases for J; bases not matched to a gene: 15. The CDR3 totals 17 residues. The CDR3 coding sequence is TGTGCCAGTAAACTTACAGGGGCCCAATATAACAATCAGCCCCAGCATTTT. Amino acid sequence: CASKLTGAQYNNQPQHF. The full variable domain, completed using reference TRBV19 and TRBJ1-5, is DGGITQSPKYLFRKEGQNVTLSCEQNLNHDAMYWYRQDPGQGLRLIYYSQIVNDFQKGDIAEGYSVSREKKESFPLTVTSAQKNPTAFYLCASKLTGAQYNNQPQHFGDGTRLSIL.

This sequence joins TRBV29-1 and TRBJ2-5; 8 bases are shared with TRBD2. The CDR3 spans 15 residues. Trimming removed 2 bases from V and 5 bases from J; junction bases left unmatched: 10. Germline CDR1 reads SQVTM; CDR2 reads ANQGSEA. CDR3 in amino acids: CSVESLPGGTETQYF. For the CDR3, the DNA is TGCAGCGTTGAATCCTTGCCGGGGGGGACGGAGACCCAGTACTTC.

V gene TRBV19 combines with J gene TRBJ1-2; 9 bases match TRBD1. The germline CDR1 and CDR2 sequences are LNHDA and SQIVND (reference sequence). V gave up 2 bases and J gave up 3 bases; unmatched junction bases: 1. CDR3 length: 14 amino acids. The CDR3 region has the DNA TGTGCCAGTAGTATACGGACAGGGGACTATGGCTACACCTTC. It codes for CASSIRTGDYGYTF.